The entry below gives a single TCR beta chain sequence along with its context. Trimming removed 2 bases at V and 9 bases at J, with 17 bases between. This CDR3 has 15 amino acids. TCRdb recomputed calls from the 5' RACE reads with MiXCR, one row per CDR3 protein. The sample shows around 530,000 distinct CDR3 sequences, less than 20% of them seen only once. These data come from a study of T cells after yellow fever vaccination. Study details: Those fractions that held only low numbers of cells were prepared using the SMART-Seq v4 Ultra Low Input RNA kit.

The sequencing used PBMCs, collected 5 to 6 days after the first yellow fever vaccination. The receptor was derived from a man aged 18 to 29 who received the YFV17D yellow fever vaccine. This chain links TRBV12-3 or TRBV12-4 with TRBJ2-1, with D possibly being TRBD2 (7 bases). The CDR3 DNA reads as TGTGCCAGCAGTTTATATTCAAGGGGGGGCACTGAGCAGTTCTTC. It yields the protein CASSLYSRGGTEQFF.